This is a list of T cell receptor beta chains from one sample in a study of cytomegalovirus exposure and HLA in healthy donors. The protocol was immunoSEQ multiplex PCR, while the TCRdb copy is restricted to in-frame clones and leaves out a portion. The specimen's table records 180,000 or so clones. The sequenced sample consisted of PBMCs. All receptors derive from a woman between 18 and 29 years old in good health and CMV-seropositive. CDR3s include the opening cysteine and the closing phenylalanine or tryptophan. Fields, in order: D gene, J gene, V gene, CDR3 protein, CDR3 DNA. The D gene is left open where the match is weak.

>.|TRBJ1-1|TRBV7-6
CASSSGQTEAFF
TGTGCCAGCAGCTCAGGACAGACTGAAGCTTTCTTT
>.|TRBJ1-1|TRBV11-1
CASSDYGVNTEAFF
TGTGCCAGCAGCGATTACGGGGTGAACACTGAAGCTTTCTTT
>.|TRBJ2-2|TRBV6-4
CASSDSGTSNTGELFF
TGTGCCAGCAGTGACTCAGGGACTTCGAACACCGGGGAGCTGTTTTTT
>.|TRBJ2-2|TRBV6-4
CASSDQENTGELFF
TGTGCCAGCAGTGACCAGGAGAACACCGGGGAGCTGTTTTTT
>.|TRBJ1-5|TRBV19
CASSIRGSNQPQHF
TGTGCCAGTAGTATTAGGGGTAGCAATCAGCCCCAGCATTTT
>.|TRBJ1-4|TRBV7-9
CASSLAGDFKLFF
TGTGCCAGCAGCTTAGCAGGGGACTTTAAGCTGTTTTTT
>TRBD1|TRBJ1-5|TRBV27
CASSFGGTGHQPQHF
TGTGCCAGCAGTTTCGGAGGGACAGGTCATCAGCCCCAGCATTTT
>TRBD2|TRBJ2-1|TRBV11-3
CASSPSTSGSHEQFF
TGTGCCAGCAGCCCAAGTACTAGCGGGAGCCATGAGCAGTTCTTC
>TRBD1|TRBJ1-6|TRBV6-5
CASSIGTGYRSPLHF
TGTGCCAGCAGTATCGGGACAGGGTATCGATCACCCCTCCACTTT
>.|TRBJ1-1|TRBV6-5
CASSYGPGSAEAFF
TGTGCCAGCAGTTACGGTCCGGGTTCGGCTGAAGCTTTCTTT
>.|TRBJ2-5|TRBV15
CATSRDGQLQETQYF
TGTGCCACCAGCAGAGATGGACAGCTACAAGAGACCCAGTACTTC
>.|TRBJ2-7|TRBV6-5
CASSYVGGSSYEQYF
TGTGCCAGCAGTTATGTGGGAGGAAGCTCCTACGAGCAGTACTTC
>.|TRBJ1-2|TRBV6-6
CASSSQGGIYGYTF
TGTGCCAGCAGTTCCCAGGGAGGCATCTATGGCTACACCTTC
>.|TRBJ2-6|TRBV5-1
CASSLRVGGSGANVLTF
TGCGCCAGCAGCTTGCGTGTCGGGGGCTCTGGGGCCAACGTCCTGACTTTC
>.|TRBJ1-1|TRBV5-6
CASSHIQGNTEAFF
TGTGCCAGCAGCCACATTCAGGGAAACACTGAAGCTTTCTTT
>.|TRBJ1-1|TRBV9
CASSARQDLAFF
TGTGCCAGCAGCGCTAGACAGGATCTAGCTTTCTTT
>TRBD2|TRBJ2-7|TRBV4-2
CASSQDLAGLGISYEQYF
TGTGCCAGCAGCCAAGACCTCGCGGGACTAGGTATATCCTACGAGCAGTACTTC
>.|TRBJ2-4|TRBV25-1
CASSETGTKNIQYF
TGTGCCAGCAGTGAAACCGGGACCAAAAACATTCAGTACTTC
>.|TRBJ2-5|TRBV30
CAWRNRGGQETQYF
TGTGCCTGGAGAAACCGAGGGGGCCAAGAGACCCAGTACTTC
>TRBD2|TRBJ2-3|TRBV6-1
CASSQTSGSTDTQYF
TGTGCCAGCAGTCAGACTAGCGGGAGCACAGATACGCAGTATTTT
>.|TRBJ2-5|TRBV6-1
CASSAGVQETQYF
TGTGCCAGCAGTGCGGGGGTACAAGAGACCCAGTACTTC
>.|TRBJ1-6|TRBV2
CASLNQGRGSPLHF
TGTGCCAGCCTGAATCAGGGAAGGGGTTCACCCCTCCACTTT
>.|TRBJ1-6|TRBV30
CAWSPRGRALYPSPLHF
TGTGCCTGGAGCCCTAGGGGCAGGGCCCTATATCCTTCACCCCTCCACTTT
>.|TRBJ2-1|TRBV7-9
CASSRQNEQFF
TGTGCCAGCAGCCGACAGAATGAGCAGTTCTTC
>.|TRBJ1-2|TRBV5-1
CASSLGGPNYGYTF
TGCGCCAGCTCTCTAGGAGGGCCCAACTATGGCTACACCTTC
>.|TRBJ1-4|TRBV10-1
CAKVGGRGEKLFF
TGCGCCAAGGTAGGAGGGCGGGGCGAAAAACTGTTTTTT
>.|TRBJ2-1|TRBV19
CASSIAEFYNEQFF
TGTGCCAGTAGTATAGCGGAGTTCTACAATGAGCAGTTCTTC
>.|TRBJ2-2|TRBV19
CASSGTPNTGELFF
TGTGCCAGTAGTGGGACACCGAACACCGGGGAGCTGTTTTTT
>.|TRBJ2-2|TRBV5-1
CASQEQLVGTGELFF
TGCGCCAGCCAAGAGCAGCTCGTCGGGACCGGGGAGCTGTTTTTT
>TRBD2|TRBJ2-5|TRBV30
CAWSDTSGEETQYF
TGTGCCTGGAGTGACACTAGCGGGGAAGAGACCCAGTACTTC
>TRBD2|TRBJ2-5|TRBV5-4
CASSRAGGQETQYF
TGTGCCAGCAGCCGGGCGGGGGGCCAAGAGACCCAGTACTTC